Shown below are 18 T cell receptor beta chains from a single sample sequenced in a study of OX40 agonist ivuxolimab in advanced cancers. Sequencing used immunoSEQ multiplex PCR; TCRdb keeps in-frame clones, though not all of them. There are about 19,000 clones in the sample; 83% occur only once, and approximately 56% lies in the top ten. The sequences come from CD4+ or CD8+ T cells sorted from blood, collected in a trial of the OX40 agonist ivuxolimab. These receptors originate from an adult with an advanced solid tumor such as melanoma, head and neck, liver or kidney cancer.

Concerning this clone itself: Different DNA sequences within this sample yield the same CDR3. The chain is built from TRBV9 and TRBJ1-5; possibly TRBD1 for D (6 bases). Trimming shortened V by 3 bases and J by 1 base, and 8 bases separated the two germline ends. The CDR3 has 14 residues. CDR1 is SGDLS and CDR2 is YYNGEE in the germline V gene. The CDR3 region has the DNA TGTGCCAGCAGCGAAGGGGGAAGCAATCAGCCCCAGCATTTT. It specifies CASSEGGSNQPQHF.

A single count supports this clone. The genes are TRBV28 and TRBJ1-4, with D unclear. This CDR3 has 14 amino acids. Germline V gives CDR1 MDHEN, CDR2 SYDVKM. Trimming removed 6 bases from V and 6 bases from J, with 14 bases in between. The DNA for the CDR3 is TGTGCCAGCAGGGAGGAGGGCCTAGATGAAAAACTGTTTTTT. Translation: CASREEGLDEKLFF. The full variable domain, completed using reference TRBV28 and TRBJ1-4, is DVKVTQSSRYLVKRTGEKVFLECVQDMDHENMFWYRQDPGLGLRLIYFSYDVKMKEKGDIPEGYSVSREKKERFSLILESASTNQTSMYLCASREEGLDEKLFFGSGTQLSVL.

The J gene is TRBJ1-2, the V gene TRBV5-1; tentatively, D is TRBD1 (5 bases). V gave up 3 bases and J gave up 7 bases, with 10 bases separating them. CDR1 and CDR2 from the germline V gene are SGHRS and YFSETQ. This CDR3 comprises 12 residues. The CDR3 DNA follows: TGCGCCAGCAGCTCCGACCAGGGTGGCTACACCTTC. This codes for CASSSDQGGYTF.

This clone has a count of ten or more. V usage is TRBV25-1 and J usage is TRBJ2-1, with D uncertain. The CDR3 covers 12 residues. Trimming shortened V by 2 bases and J by 8 bases, and 7 bases separated the two germline ends. Germline V gene lookup returns CDR1 MGHDK and CDR2 SYGVNS. In nucleotides, the CDR3 is TGTGCCAGCAGTGAACCCCGTGATGAGCAGTTCTTC. Translation: CASSEPRDEQFF.

The chain uses TRBV7-8 and TRBJ2-1; D is perhaps TRBD1 (8 bases). The CDR3 loop spans 18 amino acids. In germline, CDR1 is SGHVS, CDR2 FQNEAQ. V was pared by 7 bases and J by 9 bases, with 31 bases between. CDR3 region: CASTDSGGQGDLLLEQFF. CDR3 sequence (DNA): TGTGCCAGCACCGACTCGGGAGGACAGGGCGACTTGCTACTTGAGCAGTTCTTC.

The CDR3 region is CASSPGLAGGPTYEQYF. The CDR3 DNA is TGCGCCAGCAGCCCGGGTCTAGCGGGGGGCCCAACCTACGAGCAGTACTTC. The J gene is TRBJ2-7, the V gene TRBV5-1; TRBD2 matches 11 bases. Germline CDR1 reads SGHRS; CDR2 reads YFSETQ. The CDR3 runs to 17 residues. The ends lost 4 bases at V and 2 bases at J; junction bases unmatched: 11.

The chain employs TRBV7-9 and TRBJ1-2; D is possibly TRBD1 (5 bases). Germline assignment: CDR1 SEHNR and CDR2 FQNEAQ (reference sequence). This CDR3 spans 16 amino acids. Between the trimmed V and J ends, which lost 4 bases and 3 bases, there was a span of 18 bases. In DNA, the CDR3 is TGTGCCAGCAGCTCCTTAGTCCGGGACGGATACTATGGCTACACCTTC. Translated, it gives CASSSLVRDGYYGYTF.

The V and J genes are TRBV5-1 and TRBJ2-3; TRBD2 matches at 8 bases. Germline assignment: CDR1 SGHRS and CDR2 YFSETQ. J was trimmed by 2 bases and V by 4 bases; bases with no gene match: 18. The length of the CDR3 is 19 residues. CDR3: CASSGSTAGGGYVTDTQYF. The CDR3 bases are TGCGCCAGCAGCGGGTCCACGGCGGGGGGCGGGTATGTCACAGATACGCAGTATTTT. The full variable domain, in which reference TRBV5-1 and TRBJ2-3 provide the parts outside the CDR3, is KAGVTQTPRYLIKTRGQQVTLSCSPISGHRSVSWYQQTPGQGLQFLFEYFSETQRNKGNFPGRFSGRQFSNSRSEMNVSTLELGDSALYLCASSGSTAGGGYVTDTQYFGPGTRLTVL.

The rearrangement uses TRBV2 and TRBJ1-2, with a weak D call TRBD1 (6 bases). V was cut by 2 bases and J by 2 bases, with 15 bases left in between. The germline V gene encodes CDR1 SNHLY and CDR2 FYNNEI. CDR3 size: 16 residues. In DNA form, the CDR3 reads TGTGCCAGCAGTGAACGGGGGCGAGGGGGGAACTATGGCTACACCTTC. Translated: CASSERGRGGNYGYTF. Full variable domain (outside the CDR3, taken from reference TRBV2 and TRBJ1-2): EPEVTQTPSHQVTQMGQEVILRCVPISNHLYFYWYRQILGQKVEFLVSFYNNEISEKSEIFDDQFSVERPDGSNFTLKIRSTKLEDSAMYFCASSERGRGGNYGYTFGSGTRLTVV.

This clone was seen a single time. The chain employs TRBV9 and TRBJ2-7, with 9 bases matching TRBD1. Looked up from germline, CDR1 is SGDLS and CDR2 is YYNGEE. Trimming removed 3 bases from V and 3 bases from J; junction bases left unmatched: 4. This CDR3 is 14 amino acids long. The CDR3 DNA reads as TGTGCCAGCAGCGCCGGGACAGGGAACTACGAGCAGTACTTC. Its translation: CASSAGTGNYEQYF.

This clone has just one count. The chain carries TRBV10-2 and TRBJ1-1; D call uncertain. The V end lost 4 bases, the J end lost 1 base, and 4 bases lay between the germline ends. Germline V lookup: CDR1 WSHSY, CDR2 SAAADI. The CDR3 loop spans 12 amino acids. Here the CDR3 DNA reads TGCGCCAGCAGTGTCTCGAACACTGAAGCTTTCTTT. Encoded protein: CASSVSNTEAFF.

The CDR3 DNA reads as TGTGCCAGCAGCGGAGGGGTAGGGGGCGGGTCACCCCTCCACTTT. It specifies CASSGGVGGGSPLHF. The V and J genes are TRBV5-4 and TRBJ1-6; TRBD1 agrees at 7 bases. J lost 10 bases, V lost 4 bases, and 11 bases had no gene match. The germline CDR1 and CDR2 sequences are SGHNT and YYREEE (reference sequence). The CDR3 consists of 15 residues.

V gene TRBV7-9 combines with J gene TRBJ2-5; D possibly corresponds to TRBD1 (6 bases). Per the germline V gene, CDR1 is SEHNR and CDR2 is FQNEAQ (reference sequence). The CDR3 sequence is 15 residues long. The ends were cut back, 7 bases at V and 11 bases at J, with 26 bases in the middle. The CDR3 nucleotides read TGTGCCAGCAATAACCCCCCCAGGGGTCTTCATGAGCAGTACTTC. It encodes CASNNPPRGLHEQYF.

This clone has at least ten counts. This rearrangement joins TRBV6-5 to TRBJ1-2, with D unresolved. The CDR3 extends over 12 amino acids. The ends were cut back, 2 bases at V and 8 bases at J, with 9 bases in the middle. The germline V gene has CDR1 MNHEY and CDR2 SVGAGI. In nucleotides, the CDR3 is TGTGCCAGCAGTTACGGGGATAAGGGCTACACCTTC. It specifies CASSYGDKGYTF.

The chain employs TRBV27 and TRBJ2-2, with unresolved D. CDR3 size: 15 residues. CDR1 MNHEY and CDR2 SMNVEV come from the germline V gene (reference sequence). The V and J ends lost 4 bases and 4 bases respectively, with 13 bases between them. The CDR3 bases are TGTGCCAGCAGTTCTAAGGATTTTAGCACCGGGGAGCTGTTTTTT. As protein: CASSSKDFSTGELFF.

The chain combines TRBV30 with TRBJ1-2, with unresolved D. Trimming removed 8 bases from V and 4 bases from J, with 11 bases in between. The CDR3 consists of 11 residues. Germline CDR1 is GTSNPN and CDR2 is SVGIG (reference sequence). CDR3 DNA: TGTGCCGAGTACCGCGGCTATGGCTACACCTTC. Protein: CAEYRGYGYTF.

This chain uses TRBV4-1 with TRBJ1-2, with a tentative D call TRBD1 (6 bases). V lost 3 bases, J lost 6 bases, and 17 bases lay in between. The CDR3 is made up of 15 amino acids. Germline V gene sequence: CDR1 MGHRA, CDR2 YSYEKL. CDR3 coding DNA: TGCGCCAGCAGCCAGGTAACAGGGATGGGGCATGGCTACACCTTC. Translating it yields CASSQVTGMGHGYTF.

The rearrangement joins TRBV2 to TRBJ2-1, with 9 bases lining up with TRBD1. The junction had 12 bases not matched to a gene; V was cut back by 5 bases and J by 10 bases. The CDR3 is made up of 15 amino acids. Germline CDR1 is SNHLY and CDR2 is FYNNEI. The DNA of the CDR3 is TGTGCCAGCAGTACCACCAGACAGGGGGGAATCGAGCAGTTCTTC. Its translation is CASSTTRQGGIEQFF.